This T cell receptor beta chain appears in the sequencing data of a study of OX40 agonist ivuxolimab in advanced cancers. TCRdb keeps only in-frame clones here, not all; method: immunoSEQ multiplex PCR. This table has 68,000 or so clones, more than 80% appearing once. Trimming cost V 6 bases and J 0 bases, with 11 bases left between them. Germline CDR1 reads LNHDA; CDR2 reads SQIVND (reference sequence). This CDR3 region has 15 residues. The receptor was isolated from an adult with an advanced solid tumor such as melanoma, head and neck, liver or kidney cancer. The gene calls are TRBV19 and TRBJ2-2; D gene uncertain. Sequenced material: CD4+ or CD8+ T cells sorted from blood, taken in a trial of the OX40 agonist ivuxolimab. The CDR3 protein is CASRTEPANTGELFF. The CDR3 nucleotides read TGTGCCAGTAGAACGGAACCAGCGAACACCGGGGAGCTGTTTTTT. Full variable domain (outside the CDR3, taken from reference TRBV19 and TRBJ2-2): DGGITQSPKYLFRKEGQNVTLSCEQNLNHDAMYWYRQDPGQGLRLIYYSQIVNDFQKGDIAEGYSVSREKKESFPLTVTSAQKNPTAFYLCASRTEPANTGELFFGEGSRLTVL.